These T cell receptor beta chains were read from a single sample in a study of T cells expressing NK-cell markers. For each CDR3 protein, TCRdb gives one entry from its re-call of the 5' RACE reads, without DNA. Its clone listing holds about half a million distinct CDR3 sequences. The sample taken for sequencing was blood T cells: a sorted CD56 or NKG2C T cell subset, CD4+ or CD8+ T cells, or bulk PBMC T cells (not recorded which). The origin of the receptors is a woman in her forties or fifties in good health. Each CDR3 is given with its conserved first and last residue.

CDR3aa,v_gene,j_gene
CASRAQGLDEQFF,TRBV6-5,TRBJ2-1
CASSGRSGRAFNNEQFF,TRBV12-3/TRBV12-4,TRBJ2-1
CASSYSAGITYEQYF,TRBV6-5,TRBJ2-7
CSVDRGTNTGELFF,TRBV29-1,TRBJ2-2
CASSARTGNTEAFF,TRBV19,TRBJ1-1
CASRRPARGSRQFF,TRBV11-2,TRBJ2-1
CSAMEGGQDTQYF,TRBV20-1,TRBJ2-3
CASKRDSLFDEQFF,TRBV27,TRBJ2-1
CARDRENTGELFF,TRBV7-2,TRBJ2-2
CASSQAIAGDTQYF,TRBV4-1,TRBJ2-3
CSVEGTGRETQYF,TRBV29-1,TRBJ2-5
CASSLGAREGLFGDTQYF,TRBV11-2,TRBJ2-3
CASSLPGQDTDTQYF,TRBV3-1,TRBJ2-3
CASSPSPGNYGYTF,TRBV27,TRBJ1-2
CSASPPKPTGPNEQFF,TRBV20-1,TRBJ2-1
CASSLRRKTDTQYF,TRBV11-2,TRBJ2-3
CASTQGLAGGGYNEQFF,TRBV9,TRBJ2-1
CASSLDTGGTEAFF,TRBV5-1,TRBJ1-1
CATSRPMRTSLSTGELFF,TRBV15,TRBJ2-2
CASNSGSVNTGELFF,TRBV12-3/TRBV12-4,TRBJ2-2
CASSKQLAGIEETQYF,TRBV4-2,TRBJ2-5
CASTGVSGDEQYF,TRBV5-1,TRBJ2-7
CASSQERGLAGRYEQFF,TRBV4-2,TRBJ2-1
CASSLSNGAGQPQHF,TRBV27,TRBJ1-5
CASSQGDRGGETQYF,TRBV4-2,TRBJ2-5
CASSLVVAAISGANVLTF,TRBV5-1,TRBJ2-6
CASSLGSGRAYNEQFF,TRBV12-3/TRBV12-4,TRBJ2-1
CASSSPSRGANVLTF,TRBV5-1,TRBJ2-6
CSVGLRSGTQYF,TRBV29-1,TRBJ2-3
CASSFWDRSYNEQFF,TRBV7-8,TRBJ2-1
CASSARAQETQYF,TRBV27,TRBJ2-5
CASSLWASGNYNEQFF,TRBV28,TRBJ2-1
CASSHRTSGGSSYNEQFF,TRBV2,TRBJ2-1
CASSLVGTGDQPQHF,TRBV7-2,TRBJ1-5
CASSYSGANTGELFF,TRBV5-5,TRBJ2-2
CASSRRRGQETQYF,TRBV28,TRBJ2-5
CASSSGTGVTGELFF,TRBV5-6,TRBJ2-2
CASSLIAGEGEQFF,TRBV5-6,TRBJ2-1
CSVEDTGGHYEQYF,TRBV29-1,TRBJ2-7
CASSAPEGSNTGELFF,TRBV9,TRBJ2-2
CASSAGTGVRSEAFF,TRBV5-1,TRBJ1-1
CASSLDRRLNEKLFF,TRBV12-3/TRBV12-4,TRBJ1-4
CASRPRGGGETQYF,TRBV5-6,TRBJ2-5
CSVDPAGADEQYF,TRBV29-1,TRBJ2-7